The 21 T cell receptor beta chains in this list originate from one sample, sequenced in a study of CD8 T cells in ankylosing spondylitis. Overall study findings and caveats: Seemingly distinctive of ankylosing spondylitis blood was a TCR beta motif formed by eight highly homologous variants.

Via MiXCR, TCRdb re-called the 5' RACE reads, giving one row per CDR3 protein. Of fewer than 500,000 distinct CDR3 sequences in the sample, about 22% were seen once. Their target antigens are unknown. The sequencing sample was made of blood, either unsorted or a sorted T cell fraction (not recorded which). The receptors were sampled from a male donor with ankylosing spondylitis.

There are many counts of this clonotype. Here the CDR3 DNA reads TGTGCCAGCAGCCACAGGACAGGGGACACCTACAATGAGCAGTTCTTC. Its protein is CASSHRTGDTYNEQFF. The rearrangement uses TRBV14 and TRBJ2-1; TRBD1 aligns across 9 bases. The germline V gene has CDR1 SGHDN and CDR2 FVKESK. This CDR3 is 16 amino acids long. Germline trimming cut 3 bases from V and 2 bases from J; bases unmatched to any gene: 5.

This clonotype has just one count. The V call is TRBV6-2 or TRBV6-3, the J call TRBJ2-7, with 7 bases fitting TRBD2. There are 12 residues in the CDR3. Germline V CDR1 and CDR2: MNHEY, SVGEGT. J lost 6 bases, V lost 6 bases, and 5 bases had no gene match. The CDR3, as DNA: TGTGCCAGCAGCGCGACGGGGGGCGAGCAGTACTTC. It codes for CASSATGGEQYF.

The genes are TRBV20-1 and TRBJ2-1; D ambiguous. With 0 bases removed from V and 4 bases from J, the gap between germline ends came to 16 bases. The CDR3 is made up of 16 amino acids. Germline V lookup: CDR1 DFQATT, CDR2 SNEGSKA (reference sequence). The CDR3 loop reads CSARDGVKGAYNEQFF. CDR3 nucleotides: TGCAGTGCTAGAGATGGTGTAAAGGGCGCTTACAATGAGCAGTTCTTC.

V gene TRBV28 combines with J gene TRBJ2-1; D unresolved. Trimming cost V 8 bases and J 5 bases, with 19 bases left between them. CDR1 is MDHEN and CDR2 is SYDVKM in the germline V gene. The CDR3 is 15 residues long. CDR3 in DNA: TGTGCCAGCCCCTACCGAACGGCGGCGGACAATGAGCAGTTCTTC. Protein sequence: CASPYRTAADNEQFF.

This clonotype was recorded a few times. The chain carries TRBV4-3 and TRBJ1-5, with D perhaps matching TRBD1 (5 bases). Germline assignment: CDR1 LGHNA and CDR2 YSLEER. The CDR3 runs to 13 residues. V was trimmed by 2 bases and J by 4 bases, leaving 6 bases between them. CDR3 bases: TGCGCCAGCAGCCAAAACAGGAATCAGCCCCAGCATTTT. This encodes CASSQNRNQPQHF.

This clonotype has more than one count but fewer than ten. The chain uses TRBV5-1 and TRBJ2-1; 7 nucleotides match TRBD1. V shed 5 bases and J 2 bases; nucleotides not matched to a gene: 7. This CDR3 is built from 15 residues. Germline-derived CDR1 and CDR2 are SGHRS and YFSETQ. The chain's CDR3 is CASSQQGLPYNEQFF. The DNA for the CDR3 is TGCGCCAGCAGTCAACAGGGGTTGCCCTACAATGAGCAGTTCTTC.

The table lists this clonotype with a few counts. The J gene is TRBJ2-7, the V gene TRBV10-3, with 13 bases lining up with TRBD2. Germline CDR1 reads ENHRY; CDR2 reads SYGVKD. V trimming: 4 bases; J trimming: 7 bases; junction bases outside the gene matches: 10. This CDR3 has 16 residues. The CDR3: CAISVSRLAGGGEQYF. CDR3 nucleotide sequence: TGTGCCATCAGTGTGAGTAGACTAGCGGGAGGCGGGGAGCAGTACTTC.

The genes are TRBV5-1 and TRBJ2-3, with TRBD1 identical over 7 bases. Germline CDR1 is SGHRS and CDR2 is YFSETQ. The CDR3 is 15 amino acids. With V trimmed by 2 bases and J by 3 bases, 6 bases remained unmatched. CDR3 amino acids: CASSFSTGTTDTQYF. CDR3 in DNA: TGCGCCAGCAGCTTTTCGACAGGGACAACAGATACGCAGTATTTT.

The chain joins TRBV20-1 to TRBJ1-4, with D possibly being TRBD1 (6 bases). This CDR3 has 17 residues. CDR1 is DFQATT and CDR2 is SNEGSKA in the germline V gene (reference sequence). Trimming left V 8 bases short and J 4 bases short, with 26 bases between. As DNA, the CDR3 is TGCAGTTTCGCTAGGGGGACGGGGGGGGCCTTTAATGAAAAACTGTTTTTT. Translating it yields CSFARGTGGAFNEKLFF.

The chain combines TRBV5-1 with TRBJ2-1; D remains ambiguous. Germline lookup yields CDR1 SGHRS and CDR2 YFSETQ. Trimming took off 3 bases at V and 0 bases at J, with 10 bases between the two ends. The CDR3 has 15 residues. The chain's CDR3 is CASSSARSSYNEQFF. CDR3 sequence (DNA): TGCGCCAGCAGCTCAGCTAGGAGCTCCTACAATGAGCAGTTCTTC.

CDR3 in amino acids: CASSSGNDDTQYF. The CDR3 DNA sequence: TGCGCCAGCAGTTCAGGGAACGACGATACGCAGTATTTT. The genes are TRBV5-1 and TRBJ2-3; possibly TRBD1 for D (5 bases). There are 13 residues in the CDR3. With 5 bases removed from V and 6 bases from J, the gap between germline ends came to 13 bases. Germline V gene sequence: CDR1 SGHRS, CDR2 YFSETQ.

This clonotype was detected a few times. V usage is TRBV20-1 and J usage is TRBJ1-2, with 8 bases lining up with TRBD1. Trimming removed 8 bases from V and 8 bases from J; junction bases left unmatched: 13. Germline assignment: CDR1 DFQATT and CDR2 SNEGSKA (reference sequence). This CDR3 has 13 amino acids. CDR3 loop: CSLPGQGGNGYTF. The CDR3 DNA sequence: TGCAGTCTACCCGGACAGGGCGGCAACGGCTACACCTTC.

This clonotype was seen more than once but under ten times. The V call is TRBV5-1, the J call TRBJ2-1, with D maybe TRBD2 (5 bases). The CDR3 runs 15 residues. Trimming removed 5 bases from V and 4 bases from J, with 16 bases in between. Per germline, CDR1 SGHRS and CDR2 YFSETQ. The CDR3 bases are TGCGCCAGCAGTATCGAGCGGATAGATTACAATGAGCAGTTCTTC. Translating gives CASSIERIDYNEQFF.

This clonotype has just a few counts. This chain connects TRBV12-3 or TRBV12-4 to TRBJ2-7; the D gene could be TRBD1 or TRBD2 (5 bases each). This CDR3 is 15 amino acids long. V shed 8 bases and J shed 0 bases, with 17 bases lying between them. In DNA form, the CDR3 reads TGTGCCAGCCGGTCCGGGACGGCAAGCTCCTACGAGCAGTACTTC. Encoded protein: CASRSGTASSYEQYF.

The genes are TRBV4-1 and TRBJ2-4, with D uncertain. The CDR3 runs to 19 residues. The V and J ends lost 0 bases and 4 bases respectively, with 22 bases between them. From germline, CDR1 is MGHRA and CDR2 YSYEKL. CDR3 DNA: TGCGCCAGCAGCCAAGATACATATCTCCTAGAAGACGTGAAAAACATTCAGTACTTC. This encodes CASSQDTYLLEDVKNIQYF.

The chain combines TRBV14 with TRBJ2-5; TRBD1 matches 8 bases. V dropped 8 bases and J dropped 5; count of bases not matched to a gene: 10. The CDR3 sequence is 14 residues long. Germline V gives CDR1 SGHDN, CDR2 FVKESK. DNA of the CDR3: TGTGCCAGCGGCTCCGGCAGGGGGCTGGAGACCCAGTACTTC. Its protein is CASGSGRGLETQYF.

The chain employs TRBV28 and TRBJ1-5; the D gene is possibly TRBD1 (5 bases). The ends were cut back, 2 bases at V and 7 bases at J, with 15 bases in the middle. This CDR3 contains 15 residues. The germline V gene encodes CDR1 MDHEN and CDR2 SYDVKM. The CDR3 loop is CASSLGAERRQPQHF. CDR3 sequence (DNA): TGTGCCAGCAGTTTAGGGGCAGAGCGACGGCAGCCCCAGCATTTT. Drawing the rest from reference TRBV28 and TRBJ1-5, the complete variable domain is DVKVTQSSRYLVKRTGEKVFLECVQDMDHENMFWYRQDPGLGLRLIYFSYDVKMKEKGDIPEGYSVSREKKERFSLILESASTNQTSMYLCASSLGAERRQPQHFGDGTRLSIL.

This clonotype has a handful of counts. The chain's CDR3 is CASTPRGITPGLLFF. The CDR3 DNA follows: TGTGCCAGCACCCCGCGGGGGATCACACCGGGTCTACTGTTTTTT. The gene calls are TRBV6-2 or TRBV6-3 and TRBJ2-2; TRBD2 matches at 7 bases. The V segment lost 7 bases and the J segment 14 bases; nucleotides outside the gene matches: 19. Germline CDR1 reads MNHEY; CDR2 reads SVGEGT. This CDR3 has 15 amino acids.

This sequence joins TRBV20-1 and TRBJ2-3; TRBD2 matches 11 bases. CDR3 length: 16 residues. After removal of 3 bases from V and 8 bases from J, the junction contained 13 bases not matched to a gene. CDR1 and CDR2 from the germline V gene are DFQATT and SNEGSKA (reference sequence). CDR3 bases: TGCAGTGCTAGCTACGGGGCTAGCGGGAGGCCGGGTACGCAGTATTTT. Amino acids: CSASYGASGRPGTQYF.

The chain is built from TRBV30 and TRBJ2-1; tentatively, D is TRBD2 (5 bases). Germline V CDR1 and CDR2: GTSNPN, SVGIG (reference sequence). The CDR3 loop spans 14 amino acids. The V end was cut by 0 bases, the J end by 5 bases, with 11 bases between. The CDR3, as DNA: TGTGCCTGGAGTGTCACGGGATCGAACAATGAGCAGTTCTTC. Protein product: CAWSVTGSNNEQFF. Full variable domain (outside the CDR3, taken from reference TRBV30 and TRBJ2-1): SQTIHQWPATLVQPVGSPLSLECTVEGTSNPNLYWYRQAAGRGLQLLFYSVGIGQISSEVPQNLSASRPQDRQFILSSKKLLLSDSGFYLCAWSVTGSNNEQFFGPGTRLTVL.

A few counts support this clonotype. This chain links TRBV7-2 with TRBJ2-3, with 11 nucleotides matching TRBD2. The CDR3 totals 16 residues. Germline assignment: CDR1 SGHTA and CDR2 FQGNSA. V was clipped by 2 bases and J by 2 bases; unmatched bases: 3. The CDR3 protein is CASSLLAGGNTDTQYF. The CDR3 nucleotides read TGTGCCAGCAGCTTATTAGCGGGAGGGAACACAGATACGCAGTATTTT.